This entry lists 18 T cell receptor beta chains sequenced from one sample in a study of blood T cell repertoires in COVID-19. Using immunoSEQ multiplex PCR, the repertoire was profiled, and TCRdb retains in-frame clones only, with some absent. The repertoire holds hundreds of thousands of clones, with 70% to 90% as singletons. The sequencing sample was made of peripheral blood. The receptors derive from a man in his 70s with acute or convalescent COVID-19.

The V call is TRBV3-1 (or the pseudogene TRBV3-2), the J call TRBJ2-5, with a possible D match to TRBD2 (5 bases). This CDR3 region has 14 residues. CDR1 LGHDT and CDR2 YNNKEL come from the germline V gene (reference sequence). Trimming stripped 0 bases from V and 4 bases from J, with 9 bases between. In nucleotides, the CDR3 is TGTGCCAGCAGCCAAGACGGGGTCCGAGAGACCCAGTACTTC. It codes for CASSQDGVRETQYF.

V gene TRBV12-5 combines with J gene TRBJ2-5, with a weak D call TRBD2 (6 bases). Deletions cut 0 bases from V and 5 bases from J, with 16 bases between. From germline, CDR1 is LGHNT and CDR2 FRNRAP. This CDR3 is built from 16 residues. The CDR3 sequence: CASGLVIGGFQETQYF. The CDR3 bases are TGTGCTAGTGGTTTGGTGATCGGGGGTTTTCAGGAGACCCAGTACTTC.

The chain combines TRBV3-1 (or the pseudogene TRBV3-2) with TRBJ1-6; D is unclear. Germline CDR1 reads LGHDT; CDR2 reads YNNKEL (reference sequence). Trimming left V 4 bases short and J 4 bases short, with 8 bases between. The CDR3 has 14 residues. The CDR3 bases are TGTGCCAGCAGCCGAGAGCGATATAATTCACCCCTCCACTTT. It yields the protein CASSRERYNSPLHF.

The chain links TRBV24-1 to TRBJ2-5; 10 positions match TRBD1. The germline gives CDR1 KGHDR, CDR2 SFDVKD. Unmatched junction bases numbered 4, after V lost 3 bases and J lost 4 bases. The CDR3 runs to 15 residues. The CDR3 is CATSDPRTGGETQYF. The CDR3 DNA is TGTGCCACCAGTGATCCACGGACAGGGGGAGAGACCCAGTACTTC.

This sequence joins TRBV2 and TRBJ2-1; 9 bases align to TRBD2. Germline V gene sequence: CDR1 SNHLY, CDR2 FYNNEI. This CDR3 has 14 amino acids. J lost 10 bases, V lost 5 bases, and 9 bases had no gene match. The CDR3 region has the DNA TGTGCCAGCAGTTATATAGCGGGAGAGGACGAGCAGTTCTTC. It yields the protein CASSYIAGEDEQFF.

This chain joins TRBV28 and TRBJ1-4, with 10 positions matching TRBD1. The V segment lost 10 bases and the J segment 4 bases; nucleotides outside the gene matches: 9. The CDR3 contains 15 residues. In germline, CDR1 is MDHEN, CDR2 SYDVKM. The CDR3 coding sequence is TGTGCCACCGGACAGGGGGTGTTTGGTAATGAAAAACTGTTTTTT. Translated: CATGQGVFGNEKLFF.

The CDR3 DNA is TGTGCCAGCGGAACAGGGGCCTACGAGCAGTACTTC. Protein: CASGTGAYEQYF. V gene TRBV21-1 combines with J gene TRBJ2-7; TRBD1, the table's D call, lacks a check against the DNA. TRBV21-1 constitutes a pseudogene. This CDR3 contains 12 residues.

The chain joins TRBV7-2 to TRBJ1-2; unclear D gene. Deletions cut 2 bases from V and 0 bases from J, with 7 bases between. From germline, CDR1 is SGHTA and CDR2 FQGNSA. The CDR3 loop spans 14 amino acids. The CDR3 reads CASSLLAANYGYTF. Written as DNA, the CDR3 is TGTGCCAGCAGCTTACTGGCAGCTAACTATGGCTACACCTTC. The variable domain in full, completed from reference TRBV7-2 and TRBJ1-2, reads GAGVSQSPSNKVTEKGKDVELRCDPISGHTALYWYRQSLGQGLEFLIYFQGNSAPDKSGLPSDRFSAERTGGSVSTLTIQRTQQEDSAVYLCASSLLAANYGYTFGSGTRLTVV.

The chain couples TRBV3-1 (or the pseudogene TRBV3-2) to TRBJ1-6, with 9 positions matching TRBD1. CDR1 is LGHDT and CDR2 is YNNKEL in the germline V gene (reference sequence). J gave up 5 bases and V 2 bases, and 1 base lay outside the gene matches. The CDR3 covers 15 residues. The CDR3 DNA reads TGTGCCAGCAGCCAAACAGGGGGCCATAATTCACCCCTCCACTTT. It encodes CASSQTGGHNSPLHF.

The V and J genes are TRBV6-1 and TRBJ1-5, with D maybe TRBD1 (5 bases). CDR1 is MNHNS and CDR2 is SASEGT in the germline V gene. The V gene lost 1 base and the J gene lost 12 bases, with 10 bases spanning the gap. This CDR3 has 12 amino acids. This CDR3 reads CASSEGGTGQHF. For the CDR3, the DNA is TGTGCCAGCAGTGAAGGAGGGACTGGCCAGCATTTT.

CDR3 residues: CASGDRGNYGYTF. CDR3 nucleotide sequence: TGTGCCAGTGGGGACAGGGGCAACTATGGCTACACCTTC. This chain links TRBV6-5 with TRBJ1-2; 10 bases match TRBD1. Looked up from germline, CDR1 is MNHEY and CDR2 is SVGAGI. The CDR3 is 13 residues long. The ends lost 9 bases at V and 2 bases at J; junction bases unmatched: 3.

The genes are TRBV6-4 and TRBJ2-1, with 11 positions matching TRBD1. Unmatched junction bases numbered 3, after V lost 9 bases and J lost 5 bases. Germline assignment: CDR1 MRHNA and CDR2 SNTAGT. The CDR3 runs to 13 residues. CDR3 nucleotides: TGTGCCAGGGGGACAGGGGGAGACAATGAGCAGTTCTTC. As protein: CARGTGGDNEQFF.

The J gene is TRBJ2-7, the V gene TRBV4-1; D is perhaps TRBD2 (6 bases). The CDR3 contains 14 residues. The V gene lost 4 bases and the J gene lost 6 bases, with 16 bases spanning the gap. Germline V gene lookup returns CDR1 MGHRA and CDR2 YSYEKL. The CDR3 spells CASSLGTGASEQYF. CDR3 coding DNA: TGCGCCAGCAGCCTCGGGACGGGAGCCTCCGAGCAGTACTTC.

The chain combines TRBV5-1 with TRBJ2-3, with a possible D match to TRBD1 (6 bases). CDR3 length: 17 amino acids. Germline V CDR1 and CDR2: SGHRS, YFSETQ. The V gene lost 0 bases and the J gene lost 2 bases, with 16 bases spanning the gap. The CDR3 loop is CASSLGVGQRLTDTQYF. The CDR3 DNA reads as TGCGCCAGCAGCTTGGGGGTTGGACAGAGGCTCACAGATACGCAGTATTTT. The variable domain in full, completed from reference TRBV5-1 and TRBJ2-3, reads KAGVTQTPRYLIKTRGQQVTLSCSPISGHRSVSWYQQTPGQGLQFLFEYFSETQRNKGNFPGRFSGRQFSNSRSEMNVSTLELGDSALYLCASSLGVGQRLTDTQYFGPGTRLTVL.

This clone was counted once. The CDR3 region is CASSLDKYNEQFF. CDR3 coding DNA: TGCGCCAGCAGCTTGGACAAGTACAATGAGCAGTTCTTC. V usage is TRBV5-1 and J usage is TRBJ2-1, with unresolved D. V was cut by 0 bases and J by 4 bases, with 5 bases left in between. The CDR3 contains 13 residues. Germline CDR1 SGHRS, CDR2 YFSETQ.

The CDR3 protein is CASRGGQGPGYTF. The CDR3 region has the DNA TGTGCCAGCAGGGGGGGACAGGGACCAGGCTACACCTTC. The chain has TRBV6-6 and TRBJ1-2, with 9 bases fitting TRBD1. There are 13 residues in the CDR3. Losses at the gene ends were 6 bases for V and 8 bases for J; bases not matched to a gene: 7. The germline CDR1 and CDR2 sequences are MNHNY and SVGAGI (reference sequence).

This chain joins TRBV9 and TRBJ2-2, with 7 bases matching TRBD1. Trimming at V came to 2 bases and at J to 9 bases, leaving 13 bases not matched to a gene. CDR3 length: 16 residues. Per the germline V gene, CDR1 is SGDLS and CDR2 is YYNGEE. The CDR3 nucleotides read TGTGCCAGCAGCGTTGGATCAGGGGGTTTCGACCGGGAGCTGTTTTTT. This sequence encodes CASSVGSGGFDRELFF.

CDR3 sequence (DNA): TGTGCCAGCAGCCCTCCCGGGACTAGCGGGAGGTTCTACGAGCAGTACTTC. Its protein product is CASSPPGTSGRFYEQYF. This chain connects TRBV6-2 or TRBV6-3 to TRBJ2-7; 15 nucleotides agree with TRBD2. Germline trimming cut 6 bases from V and 3 bases from J; bases unmatched to any gene: 9. Looked up from germline, CDR1 is MNHEY and CDR2 is SVGEGT. This CDR3 has 17 amino acids.